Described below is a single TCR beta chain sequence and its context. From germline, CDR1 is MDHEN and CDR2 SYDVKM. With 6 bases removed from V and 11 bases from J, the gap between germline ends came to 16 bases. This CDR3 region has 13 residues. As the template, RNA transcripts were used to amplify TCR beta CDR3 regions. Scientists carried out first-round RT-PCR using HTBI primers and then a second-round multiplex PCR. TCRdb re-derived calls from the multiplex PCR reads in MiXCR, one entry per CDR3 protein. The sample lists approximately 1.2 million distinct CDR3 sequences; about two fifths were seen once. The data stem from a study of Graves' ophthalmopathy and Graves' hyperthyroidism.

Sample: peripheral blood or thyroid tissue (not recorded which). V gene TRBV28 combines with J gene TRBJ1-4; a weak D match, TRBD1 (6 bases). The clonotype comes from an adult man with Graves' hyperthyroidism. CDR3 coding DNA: TGTGCCAGCAGACTGGCAGGGGCAGTGAAACTGTTTTTT. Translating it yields CASRLAGAVKLFF.